One sample yielded the 25 T cell receptor beta chains listed below, sequenced in a study of T-cell memory formation after mild COVID-19 (dated by TCRdb to the early 2020s). Receptor amplification or capture employed 5' RACE. Reads for this sample came from an Illumina NovaSeq 6000. TCRdb took the public reads, trimmed them with fastp at Q25, ran MiXCR for clone calling and kept in-frame beta chains. When rows share a CDR3 protein, they turn into one entry using the most common DNA and genes. The sample data list fewer than 350,000 distinct CDR3 sequences, and roughly 18% of these were observed just once. In total, the top ten clones hold approximately 22% of the sample. Input material: PBMCs or a T cell subset sorted from them (not recorded which). These receptors came from a man younger than 35 who had mild COVID-19 (a few samples of this study predate the infection). The sample titles of this study are shuffled in the database, so cell type and time point are left out; the donor was told from shared clones.

This clonotype was counted only a few times. V is TRBV9 and J is TRBJ1-2; D is unclear. Germline V gene data show CDR1 as SGDLS and CDR2 as YYNGEE. CDR3 length equals 13 residues. V shed 0 bases and J shed 5 bases, with 8 bases lying between them. CDR3 nucleotides: TGTGCCAGCAGCGTAGACGGTCGGTATGGCTACACCTTC. It translates to CASSVDGRYGYTF.

This clonotype was detected ten times or more. This chain connects TRBV3-1 to TRBJ2-5; 8 nucleotides match TRBD2. The germline V gene encodes CDR1 LGHDT and CDR2 YNNKEL (reference sequence). The CDR3 is 14 amino acids. V was clipped by 6 bases and J by 4 bases; unmatched bases: 7. DNA of the CDR3: TGTGCCAGCAGTTTCGCGGGGGGTGGAGAGACCCAGTACTTC. Protein product: CASSFAGGGETQYF.

This clonotype was counted a few times. The J gene is TRBJ2-1, the V gene TRBV5-1; 7 bases agree with TRBD1. There are 15 residues in the CDR3. Germline V CDR1 and CDR2: SGHRS, YFSETQ. V lost 3 bases to trimming and J lost 2 bases; unmatched junction nucleotides: 5. CDR3 bases: TGCGCCAGCAGCTCCGGGACAGCCACCTACAATGAGCAGTTCTTC. This encodes CASSSGTATYNEQFF.

The chain recombines TRBV5-1 with TRBJ1-6; unclear D gene. V lost 0 bases and J lost 7, with 5 bases in between. Germline values: CDR1 SGHRS, CDR2 YFSETQ. The CDR3 length is 13 residues. The CDR3 sequence: CASSLDGNSPLHF. The CDR3 nucleotides read TGCGCCAGCAGCTTGGACGGAAATTCACCCCTCCACTTT.

There are many counts of this clonotype. The genes are TRBV7-2 and TRBJ1-1; D gene ambiguous. Trimming cost V 2 bases and J 1 base, with 8 bases left between them. The CDR3 covers 14 residues. The germline V gene encodes CDR1 SGHTA and CDR2 FQGNSA. The CDR3 DNA follows: TGTGCCAGCAGCTTAAGTCAGCAGAACACTGAAGCTTTCTTT. Its protein product is CASSLSQQNTEAFF.

The chain employs TRBV9 and TRBJ2-3, with 11 bases lining up with TRBD2. CDR3 length equals 15 residues. Germline CDR1 is SGDLS and CDR2 is YYNGEE. V gave up 2 bases and J gave up 5 bases; unmatched junction bases: 4. This CDR3 is CASSVLAGGVDTQYF. As DNA, the CDR3 is TGTGCCAGCAGCGTCCTAGCGGGGGGAGTAGATACGCAGTATTTT.

The CDR3 region is CASKPGNTGELFF. The CDR3 region has the DNA TGTGCCAGCAAACCGGGGAACACCGGGGAGCTGTTTTTT. The chain links TRBV28 to TRBJ2-2, with D unclear. The V and J ends lost 7 bases and 1 base respectively, with 7 bases between them. The CDR3 length is 13 residues. Germline V lookup: CDR1 MDHEN, CDR2 SYDVKM.

This chain joins TRBV30 and TRBJ2-1; D gene unclear. Germline lookup yields CDR1 GTSNPN and CDR2 SVGIG (reference sequence). The V and J ends lost 3 bases and 5 bases respectively, with 8 bases between them. This CDR3 comprises 12 residues. In DNA, the CDR3 is TGTGCCTGGAGCCGGCCGGACAATGAGCAGTTCTTC. Translation gives CAWSRPDNEQFF.

The rearrangement uses TRBV7-2 and TRBJ1-1; D is possibly TRBD1 (5 bases). V lost 5 bases and J 11 bases, leaving 15 bases between the germline ends. CDR3 length equals 12 residues. CDR1 is SGHTA and CDR2 is FQGNSA in the germline V gene. CDR3: CASSRGVASAFF. The CDR3 DNA reads TGTGCCAGCAGCCGGGGGGTGGCCAGTGCTTTCTTT.

This clonotype was counted a few times. The V gene is TRBV5-4, the J gene TRBJ2-3, with D possibly being TRBD1 (6 bases). The germline V gene encodes CDR1 SGHNT and CDR2 YYREEE (reference sequence). The CDR3 contains 14 residues. Deletions cut 4 bases from V and 5 bases from J, with 14 bases between. The CDR3 region is CASSQTKGGDTQYF. Here the CDR3 DNA reads TGTGCCAGCAGCCAAACCAAAGGGGGAGATACGCAGTATTTT.

The sample holds one count of this clonotype. This sequence joins TRBV28 and TRBJ1-5, with D hard to call. The germline CDR1 and CDR2 sequences are MDHEN and SYDVKM. This CDR3 has 18 residues. Trimming left V 7 bases short and J 0 bases short, with 22 bases between. The CDR3 coding sequence is TGTGCCAGCACCGGGCCAGGCCTACGAGCTTATAGCAATCAGCCCCAGCATTTT. Its protein is CASTGPGLRAYSNQPQHF.

This clonotype was seen ten or more times. The genes are TRBV5-1 and TRBJ2-3; 8 bases align to TRBD2. V shed 4 bases and J 6 bases; nucleotides not matched to a gene: 7. Germline loops: CDR1 SGHRS, CDR2 YFSETQ. The CDR3 is 14 amino acids. The CDR3 DNA follows: TGCGCCAGCAGCCCCCGGGGGGGCGGGGATACGCAGTATTTT. Amino acids: CASSPRGGGDTQYF. Full variable domain (outside the CDR3, taken from reference TRBV5-1 and TRBJ2-3): KAGVTQTPRYLIKTRGQQVTLSCSPISGHRSVSWYQQTPGQGLQFLFEYFSETQRNKGNFPGRFSGRQFSNSRSEMNVSTLELGDSALYLCASSPRGGGDTQYFGPGTRLTVL.

This clonotype was picked up a small number of times. The rearrangement uses TRBV4-3 and TRBJ2-3; no reliable D call. This CDR3 spans 14 amino acids. V was shortened by 0 bases and J by 10 bases, with 14 bases between the two germline ends. Germline assignment: CDR1 LGHNA and CDR2 YSLEER. CDR3 DNA sequence: TGCGCCAGCAGCCAAGATTCGGGCTCATCTGCGCAGTATTTT. It codes for CASSQDSGSSAQYF.

In its sample, this clonotype was seen many times. This rearrangement joins TRBV5-1 to TRBJ2-3, with D possibly TRBD1 on 5 matching bases. CDR1 and CDR2 (germline): SGHRS, YFSETQ. This CDR3 spans 14 amino acids. Trimming took 1 base from V and 4 from J, leaving 10 bases between them. CDR3 sequence: CASSLFTGPDTQYF. The CDR3 coding sequence is TGCGCCAGCAGCTTGTTCACAGGCCCAGATACGCAGTATTTT.

The chain is built from TRBV6-5 and TRBJ2-7; 9 bases map to TRBD2. The CDR3 consists of 13 residues. CDR1 is MNHEY and CDR2 is SVGAGI in the germline V gene. Germline trimming cut 6 bases from V and 4 bases from J; bases unmatched to any gene: 4. The CDR3, as DNA: TGTGCCAGCAGACCCGCGGGAGGGTACGAGCAGTACGTC. Translation: CASRPAGGYEQYV.

This clonotype has a count of ten or more. The chain couples TRBV6-5 to TRBJ2-5; D is uncertain. Germline CDR1 and CDR2: MNHEY and SVGAGI. V was pared by 4 bases and J by 7 bases, with 10 bases between. The CDR3 runs to 12 residues. CDR3 in amino acids: CASSSLTATQYF. In DNA form, the CDR3 reads TGTGCCAGCAGTTCTCTTACGGCGACCCAGTACTTC.

This chain uses TRBV29-1 with TRBJ2-5; D unresolved. The CDR3 has 13 amino acids. The germline gives CDR1 SQVTM, CDR2 ANQGSEA. Trimming cost V 4 bases and J 4 bases, with 13 bases left between them. Here the CDR3 reads CSVGPTSRETQYF. The CDR3 DNA is TGCAGCGTTGGGCCGACTTCCAGAGAGACCCAGTACTTC.

The gene calls are TRBV4-2 and TRBJ1-6, with D uncertain. Per the germline V gene, CDR1 is LGHNA and CDR2 is YNFKEQ. This CDR3 has 12 amino acids. Deletions cut 5 bases from V and 8 bases from J, with 7 bases between. CDR3 loop: CASSGVDSPLHF. The CDR3 coding sequence is TGTGCCAGCAGCGGTGTGGATTCACCCCTCCACTTT.

The chain is built from TRBV5-1 and TRBJ2-7, with 10 bases that match TRBD1. This CDR3 has 12 residues. The germline CDR1 and CDR2 sequences are SGHRS and YFSETQ. The V gene end was trimmed by 7 bases and the J gene end by 5 bases; junction bases not matched to a gene: 3. This chain's CDR3 is CASSGTGDEQYF. The CDR3 coding sequence is TGCGCCAGCTCCGGGACAGGGGACGAGCAGTACTTC. Full variable domain (remainder filled in from reference TRBV5-1 and TRBJ2-7): KAGVTQTPRYLIKTRGQQVTLSCSPISGHRSVSWYQQTPGQGLQFLFEYFSETQRNKGNFPGRFSGRQFSNSRSEMNVSTLELGDSALYLCASSGTGDEQYFGPGTRLTVT.

The chain links TRBV15 to TRBJ2-7, with D perhaps TRBD1 (7 bases). V lost 5 bases to trimming and J lost 3 bases, with 14 bases between them. The CDR3 spans 14 residues. From germline, CDR1 is LNHNV and CDR2 YYDKDF (reference sequence). The CDR3 loop is CATSQRGDSYEQYF. In DNA, the CDR3 is TGTGCCACCAGCCAAAGGGGGGACAGCTACGAGCAGTACTTC.

This clonotype has only a few counts. V and J are TRBV12-3 or TRBV12-4 and TRBJ2-2, with TRBD2 identical over 8 bases. The CDR3 is 14 amino acids. V lost 6 bases to trimming and J lost 4 bases; unmatched junction nucleotides: 4. CDR3 sequence (DNA): TGTGCCAGCAGGCTGACTAGCGCCACCGGGGAGCTGTTTTTT. It yields the protein CASRLTSATGELFF.

The chain recombines TRBV5-6 with TRBJ2-4; no definite D call. Trimming left V 1 base short and J 0 bases short, with 8 bases between. Looked up from germline, CDR1 is SGHDT and CDR2 is YYEEEE. The CDR3 is made up of 15 amino acids. CDR3 loop: CASSLPRVAKNIQYF. The CDR3 bases are TGTGCCAGCAGCTTGCCCCGGGTAGCCAAAAACATTCAGTACTTC.

This clonotype has more than one count but fewer than ten. This chain links TRBV4-1 with TRBJ1-5; tentatively, D is TRBD1 (5 bases). Germline V gene lookup returns CDR1 MGHRA and CDR2 YSYEKL. The CDR3 loop spans 15 amino acids. V lost 3 bases and J 2 bases, leaving 11 bases between the germline ends. Here the CDR3 reads CASSHRTGGNQPQHF. CDR3 bases: TGCGCCAGCAGCCACCGGACGGGGGGCAATCAGCCCCAGCATTTT.

The genes are TRBV7-2 and TRBJ2-7, with D perhaps given as TRBD1 or TRBD2 (6 bases each). The length of the CDR3 is 15 residues. V dropped 6 bases and J dropped 0 bases, with 15 bases sitting between them. Per the germline V gene, CDR1 is SGHTA and CDR2 is FQGNSA. CDR3 sequence (DNA): TGTGCCAGCAGACTAGCTGGGGGCAGCTCCTACGAGCAGTACTTC. It yields the protein CASRLAGGSSYEQYF.

CDR3 residues: CASSMAGITETQYF. The CDR3 bases are TGTGCCAGCAGTATGGCAGGGATCACGGAGACCCAGTACTTC. The chain couples TRBV7-3 to TRBJ2-5, with a possible D match to TRBD1 (5 bases). The length of the CDR3 is 14 residues. V was shortened by 6 bases and J by 5 bases, with 16 bases between the two germline ends. Germline values: CDR1 SGHTA, CDR2 FQGTGA. The full variable domain, its missing parts supplied by reference TRBV7-3 and TRBJ2-5, is GAGVSQTPSNKVTEKGKYVELRCDPISGHTALYWYRQSLGQGPEFLIYFQGTGAADDSGLPNDRFFAVRPEGSVSTLKIQRTERGDSAVYLCASSMAGITETQYFGPGTRLLVL.